This TCR beta chain originates from a study of blood T cell repertoires in COVID-19 (dated by TCRdb to 2020 to 2021). Regarding the research as a whole: The collaborator samples originated in the United States, Italy and Spain and spanned the acute and convalescent phases of COVID-19. The repertoires were made available in a free public database intended to serve as a resource for research on the immune response to SARS-CoV-2. The sample metadata nearly always contained a de-identified subject ID, COVID-19 status, age in years and sex. The samples were drawn from two sources: the first 160 participants of the ongoing ImmuneRACE study, and 1,000 to 1,500 subjects contributed by 6 global collaborators. HLA class I and class II types, where available, came from metadata supplied by the sample provider rather than from assay-based typing. The prospective study material was composed of cDNA or gDNA derived from T cells, B-cell-depleted T cells, or PBMCs. Deeply sampled blood TCRbeta repertoires from subjects exposed to, actively infected with, or recovered from COVID-19 were included in the dataset. What the study reported, not specific to this receptor: How much clinical and demographic metadata was included differed by source and by participant, and the metadata was provided uncurated.

The germline V gene (reference sequence) specifies SEHNR as CDR1 and FQNEAQ as CDR2. The CDR3 has 15 amino acids, counting the end cysteine and phenylalanine. Solely the CDR3 DNA is kept, with 45 bases framed from the first base. The germline ends are 10 bases apart after V is trimmed by 5 bases and J by 0 bases. For this clone: It lacks a known antigen. Per-nucleotide qualities are absent, and no much larger clonotype sits a single base away.

In Seattle, one collaborating source enrolled patients while the infection was active and tracked those patients longitudinally over the course of disease. Each collaborating institution followed its own protocols to collect whole blood in K2EDTA tubes. For TCRbeta analysis, collaborators shipped samples in one of three forms: frozen whole blood, isolated PBMCs, or DNA extracted from either of those sample types. TCRbeta CDR3 regions were amplified from genomic DNA by means of the immunoSEQ Assay, a bias-controlled multiplex PCR. Under the source paper's analysis protocol: Nucleated cell counts per sample were estimated from amplification of reference gene primers within the assay. To quantify the absolute abundance of each unique TCRbeta CDR3 rearrangement, sequence reads were collapsed and filtered. For each sample, productive Simpson clonality was calculated by taking the square root of Simpson's diversity index across productive rearrangements. The immuneACCESS repertoire file appears here via TCRdb, limited to in-frame rearrangements. These files lack a portion of the clones; in checked studies, under half of the deficit traces to unresolved V genes, and the cause of the others is not known. For V, J and clone size, that table is used; D and trimming come from the DNA. Here the sample has some 65,000 clones; 75% to 90% occur a single time. The top ten hold more than 15% of the sample.

The sequence derives from a middle-aged man with COVID-19, enrolled during active disease. The chain employs TRBV7-9 and TRBJ2-2, and possibly TRBD2, on 6 matching bases. The sequencing sample was made of peripheral blood. DNA sequence: TGTGCCAGCAGCGTCGGGACTCCGAACACCGGGGAGCTGTTTTTT. It encodes CASSVGTPNTGELFF.